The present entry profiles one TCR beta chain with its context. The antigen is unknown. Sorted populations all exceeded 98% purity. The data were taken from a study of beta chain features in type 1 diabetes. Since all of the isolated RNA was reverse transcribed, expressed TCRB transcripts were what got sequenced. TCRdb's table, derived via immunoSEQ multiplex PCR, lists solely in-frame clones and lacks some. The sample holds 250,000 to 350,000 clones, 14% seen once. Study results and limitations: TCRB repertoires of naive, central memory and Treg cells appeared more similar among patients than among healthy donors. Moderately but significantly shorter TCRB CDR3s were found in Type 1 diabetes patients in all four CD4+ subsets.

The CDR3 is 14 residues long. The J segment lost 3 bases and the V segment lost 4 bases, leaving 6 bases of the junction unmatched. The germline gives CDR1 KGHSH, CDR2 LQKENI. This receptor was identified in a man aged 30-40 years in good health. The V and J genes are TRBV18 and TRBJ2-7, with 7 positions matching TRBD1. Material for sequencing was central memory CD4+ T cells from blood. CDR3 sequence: CASSREGGHYEQYF. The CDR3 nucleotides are TGTGCCAGCTCACGGGAAGGGGGCCACTACGAGCAGTACTTC.